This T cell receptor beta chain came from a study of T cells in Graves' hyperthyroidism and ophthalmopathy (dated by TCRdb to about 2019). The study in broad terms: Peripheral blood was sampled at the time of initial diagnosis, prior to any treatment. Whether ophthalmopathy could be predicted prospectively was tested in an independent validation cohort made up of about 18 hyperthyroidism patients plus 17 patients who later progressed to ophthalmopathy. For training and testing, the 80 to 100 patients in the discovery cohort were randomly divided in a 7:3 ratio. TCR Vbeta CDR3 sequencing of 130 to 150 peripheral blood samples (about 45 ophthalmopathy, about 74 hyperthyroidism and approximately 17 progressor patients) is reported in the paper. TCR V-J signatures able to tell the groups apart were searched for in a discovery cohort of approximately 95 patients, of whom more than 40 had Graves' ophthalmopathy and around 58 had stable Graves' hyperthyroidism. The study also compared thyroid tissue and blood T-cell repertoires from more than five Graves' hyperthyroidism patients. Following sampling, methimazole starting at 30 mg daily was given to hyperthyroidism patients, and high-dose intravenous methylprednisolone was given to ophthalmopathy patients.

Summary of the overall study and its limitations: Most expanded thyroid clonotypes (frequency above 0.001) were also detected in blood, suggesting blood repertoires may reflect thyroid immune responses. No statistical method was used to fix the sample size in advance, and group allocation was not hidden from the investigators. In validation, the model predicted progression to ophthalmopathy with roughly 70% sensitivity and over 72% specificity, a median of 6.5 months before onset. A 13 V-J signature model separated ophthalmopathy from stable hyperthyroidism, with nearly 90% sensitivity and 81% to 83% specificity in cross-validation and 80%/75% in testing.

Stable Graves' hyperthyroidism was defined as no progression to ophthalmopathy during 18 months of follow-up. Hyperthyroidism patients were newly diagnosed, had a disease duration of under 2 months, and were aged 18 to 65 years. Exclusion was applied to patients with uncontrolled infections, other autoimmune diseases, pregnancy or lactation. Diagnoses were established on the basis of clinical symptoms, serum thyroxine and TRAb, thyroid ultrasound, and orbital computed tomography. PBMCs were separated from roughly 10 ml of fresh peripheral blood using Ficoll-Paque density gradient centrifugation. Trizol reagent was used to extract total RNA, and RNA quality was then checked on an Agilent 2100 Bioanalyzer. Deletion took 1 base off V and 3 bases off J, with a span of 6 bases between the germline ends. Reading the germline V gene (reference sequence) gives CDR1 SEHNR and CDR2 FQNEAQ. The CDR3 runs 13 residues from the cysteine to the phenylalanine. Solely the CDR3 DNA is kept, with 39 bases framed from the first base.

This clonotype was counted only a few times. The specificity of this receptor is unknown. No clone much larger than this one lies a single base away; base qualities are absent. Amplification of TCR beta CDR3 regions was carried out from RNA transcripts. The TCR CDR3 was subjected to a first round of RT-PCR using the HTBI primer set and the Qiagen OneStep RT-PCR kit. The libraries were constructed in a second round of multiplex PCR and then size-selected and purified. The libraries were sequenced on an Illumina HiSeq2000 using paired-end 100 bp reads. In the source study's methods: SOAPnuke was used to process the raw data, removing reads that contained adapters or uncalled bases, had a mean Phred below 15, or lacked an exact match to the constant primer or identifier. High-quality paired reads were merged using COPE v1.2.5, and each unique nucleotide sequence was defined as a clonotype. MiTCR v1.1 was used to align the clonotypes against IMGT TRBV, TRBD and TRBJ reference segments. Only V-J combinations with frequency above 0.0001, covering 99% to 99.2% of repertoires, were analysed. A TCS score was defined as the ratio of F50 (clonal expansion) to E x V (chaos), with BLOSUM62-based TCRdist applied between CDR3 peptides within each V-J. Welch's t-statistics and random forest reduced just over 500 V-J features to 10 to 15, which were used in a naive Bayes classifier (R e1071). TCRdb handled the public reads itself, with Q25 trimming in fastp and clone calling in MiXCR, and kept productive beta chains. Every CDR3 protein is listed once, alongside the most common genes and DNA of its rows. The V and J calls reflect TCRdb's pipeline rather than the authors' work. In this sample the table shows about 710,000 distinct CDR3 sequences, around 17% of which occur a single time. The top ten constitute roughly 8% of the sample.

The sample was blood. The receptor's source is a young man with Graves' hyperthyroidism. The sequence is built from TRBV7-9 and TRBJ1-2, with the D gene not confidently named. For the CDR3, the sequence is CASSLGDYYGYTF. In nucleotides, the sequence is TGTGCCAGCAGCTTAGGGGATTACTATGGCTACACCTTC.